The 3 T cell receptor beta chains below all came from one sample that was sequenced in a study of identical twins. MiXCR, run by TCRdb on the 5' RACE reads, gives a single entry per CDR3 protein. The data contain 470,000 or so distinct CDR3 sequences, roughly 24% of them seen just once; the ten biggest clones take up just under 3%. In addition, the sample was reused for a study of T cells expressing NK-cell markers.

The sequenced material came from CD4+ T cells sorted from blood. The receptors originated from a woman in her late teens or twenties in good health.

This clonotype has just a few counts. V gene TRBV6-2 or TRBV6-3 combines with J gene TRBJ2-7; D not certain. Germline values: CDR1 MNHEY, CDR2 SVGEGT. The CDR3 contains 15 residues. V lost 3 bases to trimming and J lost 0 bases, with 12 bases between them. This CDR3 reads CASSYSQVNSYEQYF. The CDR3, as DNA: TGTGCCAGCAGTTATTCGCAGGTCAACTCCTACGAGCAGTACTTC.

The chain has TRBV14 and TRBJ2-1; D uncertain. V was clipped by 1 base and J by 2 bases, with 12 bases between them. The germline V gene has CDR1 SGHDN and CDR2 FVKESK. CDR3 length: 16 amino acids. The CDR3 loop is CASSQVGGPTYNEQFF. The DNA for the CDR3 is TGTGCCAGCAGCCAAGTGGGTGGGCCTACCTACAATGAGCAGTTCTTC.

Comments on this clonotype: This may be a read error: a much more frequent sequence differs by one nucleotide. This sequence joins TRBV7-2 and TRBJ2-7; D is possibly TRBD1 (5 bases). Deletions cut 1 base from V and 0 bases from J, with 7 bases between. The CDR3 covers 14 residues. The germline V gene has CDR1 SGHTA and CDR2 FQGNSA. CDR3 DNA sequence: TGTGCCAGCAGCTTAGACAGGCCCTCCTACGAGCAGTACTTC. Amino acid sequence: CASSLDRPSYEQYF.